Below, 5 T cell receptor beta chains from the same sample are listed, as sequenced in a study of blood T cell repertoires in COVID-19. Sequencing used immunoSEQ multiplex PCR; TCRdb keeps in-frame clones, though not all of them. The profile covers 250,000 to 350,000 clones, with around 90% appearing a single time and about 2% taken by the ten largest. Input material: peripheral blood. Source of these receptors: a woman between 45 and 65 years old who had recovered from COVID-19.

This rearrangement joins TRBV18 to TRBJ2-3; 12 positions agree with TRBD2. CDR1 is KGHSH and CDR2 is LQKENI in the germline V gene. This CDR3 contains 16 residues. V lost 4 bases and J lost 2; bases outside the gene matches: 4. CDR3 nucleotides: TGTGCCAGCTCACGCGGACTAGCGGGAATCACAGATACGCAGTATTTT. It is translated as CASSRGLAGITDTQYF.

The CDR3 region has the DNA TGTGCCAGCAGCCAACGGATCCGGGGGGATTCTAACTATGGCTACACCTTC. Translated: CASSQRIRGDSNYGYTF. The chain is built from TRBV3-1 (or the pseudogene TRBV3-2) and TRBJ1-2; a possible D gene is TRBD1 (5 bases). This CDR3 contains 17 residues. In germline, CDR1 is LGHDT, CDR2 YNNKEL (reference sequence). Trimming removed 2 bases from V and 0 bases from J, with 16 bases in between.

The chain has TRBV24-1 and TRBJ2-7, with 7 bases identical to TRBD1. The CDR3 is 15 amino acids. V gave up 2 bases and J gave up 1 base; unmatched junction bases: 4. From germline, CDR1 is KGHDR and CDR2 SFDVKD. DNA of the CDR3: TGTGCCACCAGTGATTCCCAGGGGGTATCCTACGAGCAGTACTTC. Translating gives CATSDSQGVSYEQYF.

This chain joins TRBV6-6 and TRBJ1-4; 10 nucleotides agree with TRBD1. The V segment lost 7 bases and the J segment 6 bases; nucleotides outside the gene matches: 8. From germline, CDR1 is MNHNY and CDR2 SVGAGI (reference sequence). The CDR3 is 15 amino acids. The CDR3 spells CASTLGGTGDEKLFF. CDR3 in DNA: TGTGCCAGCACCCTAGGAGGGACAGGGGATGAAAAACTGTTTTTT.

This clone was picked up a small number of times. The V call is TRBV5-5, the J call TRBJ1-1; 7 nucleotides agree with TRBD1. The CDR3 has 12 residues. The germline V gene encodes CDR1 SGHKS and CDR2 YYEKEE (reference sequence). J was trimmed by 4 bases and V by 3 bases; bases with no gene match: 0. CDR3 DNA: TGTGCCAGCAGCTCAGGGGGCACTGAAGCTTTCTTT. This codes for CASSSGGTEAFF.